This is a list of T cell receptor beta chains from one sample in a study of cytomegalovirus exposure and HLA in healthy donors. Method: immunoSEQ multiplex PCR; TCRdb's copy keeps in-frame clones and lacks some. This sample carries approximately 100,000 clones, 70% to 85% of them seen once, and the ten largest clones take around 5%. The sample taken for sequencing was PBMCs. The receptor set was obtained from a young woman in good health and CMV-seropositive. Both conserved end residues are part of each CDR3. A D gene is named only where the DNA matches it firmly. The size entry is marked missing in some rows and otherwise reads once, few, many or a size class.

d_call	j_call	v_call	clone_size	cdr3_nt	cdr3_aa
NA	TRBJ2-3	TRBV7-2	NA	TGTGCCAGCAGCTTGGGCGGGGTACTCACAGATACGCAGTATTTT	CASSLGGVLTDTQYF
TRBD2	TRBJ2-7	TRBV5-4	NA	TGTGCCAGCAGCCGTAGCGGGAGGAACTCCTACGAGCAGTACTTC	CASSRSGRNSYEQYF
NA	TRBJ2-7	TRBV20-1	NA	TGCAGTGCTGGCCCGATCGAGCAGTACTTC	CSAGPIEQYF
NA	TRBJ2-2	TRBV15	NA	TGTGCCACCAGCAGAGATCAGGGCAGCGTCGACACCGGGGAGCTGTTTTTT	CATSRDQGSVDTGELFF
TRBD1	TRBJ1-4	TRBV9	NA	TGTGCCAGCAGCGCGGACCAACAGGGGGCAGATGAAAAACTGTTTTTT	CASSADQQGADEKLFF
TRBD2	TRBJ2-7	TRBV7-9	NA	TGTGCCAGCAGCACCACCGGGACTAGCTCCTACGAGCAGTACTTC	CASSTTGTSSYEQYF
NA	TRBJ1-1	TRBV4-1	NA	TGCGCCAGCAGCCATCACGCAGCGAATTCGAACACTGAAGCTTTCTTT	CASSHHAANSNTEAFF
NA	TRBJ2-1	TRBV28	NA	TGTGCCAGCAGCCCTCACGACAAGATTTACAATGAGCAGTTCTTC	CASSPHDKIYNEQFF
TRBD1	TRBJ2-1	TRBV28	NA	TGTGCCAGCAGTTTCCGGCCGGGACAGGGATCTCGGAGCTCCTACAATGAGCAGTTCTTC	CASSFRPGQGSRSSYNEQFF
NA	TRBJ2-5	TRBV10-3	NA	TGTGCCATCAGTGACGGAGAGACCCAGTACTTC	CAISDGETQYF
NA	TRBJ1-5	TRBV5-8	once	TGTGCCAGCAGCTCCGGACAGACTTGGGGCAATCAGCCCCAGCATTTT	CASSSGQTWGNQPQHF
NA	TRBJ1-5	TRBV30	NA	TGTGCCTGGAGGGGCTCTGGGAATCAGCCCCAGCATTTT	CAWRGSGNQPQHF
NA	TRBJ1-1	TRBV15	NA	TGTGCCACCAGCAGAGATCAGGGCGTGGGAGCTTTCTTT	CATSRDQGVGAFF
NA	TRBJ2-5	TRBV10-3	NA	TGTGCCATCAGTGAGCCACCGGGACTGACTTTTCAAGAGACCCAGTACTTC	CAISEPPGLTFQETQYF
TRBD2	TRBJ2-7	TRBV28	few	TGTGCCAGCAGTTCAATCACTAGCGGGCCGGCTTACGAGCAGTACTTC	CASSSITSGPAYEQYF
TRBD2	TRBJ2-7	TRBV4-2	once	TGTGCCAGCAGCCCTTCAACGACTAGCCCCCCATACGAGCAGTACTTC	CASSPSTTSPPYEQYF
TRBD1	TRBJ2-7	TRBV6-5	few	TGTGCCAGCAAACCGGGACAGGGGAAAGGCGAGCAGTACTTC	CASKPGQGKGEQYF
NA	TRBJ2-1	TRBV10-2	NA	TGCGCCAGCAGCGGGGGCTCCTACAATGAGCAGTTCTTC	CASSGGSYNEQFF
TRBD2	TRBJ2-3	TRBV6-1	NA	TGTGCCAGCGCCCGGGGGGGGACTAGCTCAGCGTATTTT	CASARGGTSSAYF
TRBD1	TRBJ2-7	TRBV7-8	NA	TGTGCCAGCAGCTTATTCGGGACAGGCCCCTACGAGCAGTACTTC	CASSLFGTGPYEQYF
TRBD1	TRBJ2-7	TRBV30	NA	TGTGCCTGGAGCCCGGGACAGGGGGGCTCCGAGCAGTACTTC	CAWSPGQGGSEQYF
NA	TRBJ2-3	TRBV18	NA	TGTGCCAGCTCACCGCGCACGGATACGCAGTATTTT	CASSPRTDTQYF
NA	TRBJ2-1	TRBV7-8	NA	TGTGCCAGCCCCAGTAATGTGCCCACGGGGGATGAGCAGTTCTTC	CASPSNVPTGDEQFF
NA	TRBJ1-3	TRBV12-2	NA	TGTGCAAGTCGCTTCTTACTGGACTCTAACTCTGGAAACACCATATATTTT	CASRFLLDSNSGNTIYF
NA	TRBJ2-3	TRBV29-1	few	TGCAGCGTTGTACGCCAGGGGCCCAGCACAGATACGCAGTATTTT	CSVVRQGPSTDTQYF
NA	TRBJ2-1	TRBV10-3	few	TGTGCCATCAGTGCCGGGACAAAATCCTACAATGAGCAGTTCTTC	CAISAGTKSYNEQFF
TRBD2	TRBJ2-2	TRBV6-4	few	TGTGCCAGCAGTGAAGGACTAGCTACCTCCGGGGAGCTGTTTTTT	CASSEGLATSGELFF
NA	TRBJ1-5	TRBV19	NA	TGTGCCAGTAGCCGGGTCCAGGGTGGGAATCAGCCCCAGCATTTT	CASSRVQGGNQPQHF
NA	TRBJ2-7	TRBV6-5	NA	TGTGCCAGCAGTTACTCTGCGGGTGGCTACGAGCAGTACTTC	CASSYSAGGYEQYF
TRBD1	TRBJ1-5	TRBV25-1	few	TGTGCCAGCAGTGAATCAGACAGGGTCGGCAATCAGCCCCAGCATTTT	CASSESDRVGNQPQHF
NA	TRBJ1-4	TRBV7-9	NA	TGTGCCAGCAGCTTAGATCACGGTTCTAATGAAAAACTGTTTTTT	CASSLDHGSNEKLFF
NA	TRBJ2-7	TRBV14	few	TGTGCCAGCAGTTGGACAGAGAGGGACGAGCAGTACTTC	CASSWTERDEQYF
TRBD2	TRBJ2-1	TRBV28	NA	TGTGCCAGCACCCTGAGCGGGGGAGCGGAGCAGTTCTTC	CASTLSGGAEQFF
NA	TRBJ1-4	TRBV28	NA	TGTGCCAGCAGTTTAACAGGCCCTCTTTTAGTAGAAAAACTGTTTTTT	CASSLTGPLLVEKLFF
TRBD1	TRBJ2-5	TRBV5-4	NA	TGTGCCAGCAGCTTGCAGGGACAGACAGACCAAGAGACCCAGTACTTC	CASSLQGQTDQETQYF
NA	TRBJ2-6	TRBV10-3	NA	TGTGCCATCAGCGTCTCCGGGGTCTCTGGGGCCAACGTCCTGACTTTC	CAISVSGVSGANVLTF
TRBD2	TRBJ2-1	TRBV30	few	TGTGCCTGGAGTTACGGGACTAGCGGCTACAATGAGCAGTTCTTC	CAWSYGTSGYNEQFF
NA	TRBJ2-7	TRBV29-1	once	TGCAGCGTTGATATGGAGGGAGTCGGGTACGAGCAGTACTTC	CSVDMEGVGYEQYF
TRBD1	TRBJ1-1	TRBV6-1	NA	TGTGCCAGCACCAGGGGGCTCGGGAACACTGAAGCTTTCTTT	CASTRGLGNTEAFF
NA	TRBJ2-2	TRBV7-8	NA	TGTGCCAGCAGCTTAGAGACAGGCCTAACCGGGGAGCTGTTTTTT	CASSLETGLTGELFF
NA	TRBJ2-3	TRBV4-1	once	TGCGCCAGCAGCCAAGACCAACCGGGGGAAGATACGCAGTATTTT	CASSQDQPGEDTQYF
NA	TRBJ1-1	TRBV11-2	few	TGTGCCAGCAGCCCCCCCGGGGGTAAAGCTTTCTTT	CASSPPGGKAFF
TRBD2	TRBJ2-1	TRBV7-9	NA	TGTGCCAGCAGCTTAGAGGCTAGCGGGAACAATGAGCAGTTCTTC	CASSLEASGNNEQFF
NA	TRBJ1-1	TRBV7-3	NA	TGTGCCAGCAGCTCGGACATTAGGGCTGAAGCTTTCTTT	CASSSDIRAEAFF
NA	TRBJ2-7	TRBV28	NA	TGTGCCAGCAGTAGCAGAGGGGGTACCTACGAGCAGTACTTC	CASSSRGGTYEQYF
NA	TRBJ1-1	TRBV7-8	NA	TGTGCCAGCAGCGCTACAGGGAACACTGAAGCTTTCTTT	CASSATGNTEAFF
TRBD1	TRBJ2-5	TRBV28	NA	TGTGCCAGCAGTTCCGGGACAGAAAGGGAGACCCAGTACTTC	CASSSGTERETQYF